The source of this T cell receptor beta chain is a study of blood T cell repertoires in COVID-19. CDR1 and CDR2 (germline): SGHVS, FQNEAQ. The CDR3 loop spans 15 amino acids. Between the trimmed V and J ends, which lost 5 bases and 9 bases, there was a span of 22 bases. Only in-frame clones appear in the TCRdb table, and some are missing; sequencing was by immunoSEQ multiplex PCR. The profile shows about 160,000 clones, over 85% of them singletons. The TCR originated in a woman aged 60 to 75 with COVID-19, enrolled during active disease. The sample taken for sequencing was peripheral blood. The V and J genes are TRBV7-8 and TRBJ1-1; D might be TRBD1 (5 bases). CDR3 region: CASSPRGVGRGKAFF. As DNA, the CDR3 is TGTGCCAGCAGCCCCCGGGGGGTCGGGCGCGGAAAAGCTTTCTTT.